This TCR beta chain came from a study of T cell responses to AZD1222 COVID-19 vaccine. V was pared by 4 bases and J by 1 base, with 8 bases of the junction left unmatched. The germline gives CDR1 MNHNS, CDR2 SASEGT. The CDR3 contains 16 residues. The assay was immunoSEQ multiplex PCR, and TCRdb's table has in-frame clones only and misses some. The table has about 200,000 clones, about 93% seen once. The genes are TRBV6-1 and TRBJ1-1; 8 nucleotides agree with TRBD1. This receptor was identified in an adult who received the AZD1222 COVID-19 vaccine. Sequences were derived from peripheral blood, sampled 28 days after the second AZD1222 dose. CDR3 nucleotides: TGTGCCAGCAGTGCACAGGGGGAGGTGTCGAACACTGAAGCTTTCTTT. Residues: CASSAQGEVSNTEAFF.